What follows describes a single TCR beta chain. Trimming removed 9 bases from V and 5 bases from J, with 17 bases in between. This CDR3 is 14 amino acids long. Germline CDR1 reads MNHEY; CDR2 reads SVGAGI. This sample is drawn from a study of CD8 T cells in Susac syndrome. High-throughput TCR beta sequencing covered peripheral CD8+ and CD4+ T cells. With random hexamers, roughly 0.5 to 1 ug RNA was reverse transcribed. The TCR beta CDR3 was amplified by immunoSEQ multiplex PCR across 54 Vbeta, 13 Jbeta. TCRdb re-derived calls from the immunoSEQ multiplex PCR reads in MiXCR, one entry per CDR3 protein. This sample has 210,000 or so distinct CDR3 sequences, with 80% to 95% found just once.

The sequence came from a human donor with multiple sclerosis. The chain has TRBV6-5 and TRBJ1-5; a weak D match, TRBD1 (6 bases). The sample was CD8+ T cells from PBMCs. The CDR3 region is CASSQGWRDQPQHF. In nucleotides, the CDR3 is TGTGCCAGTAGCCAGGGGTGGAGGGATCAGCCCCAGCATTTT.